This T cell receptor beta chain was captured by sequencing in a study of blood T cells in healthy people across ages. V lost 4 bases and J 4 bases, leaving 12 bases between the germline ends. Per germline, CDR1 SGHDN and CDR2 FVKESK. This CDR3 region has 14 residues. PCR was performed a second time for about 6 to 12 cycles using a sample-barcoded 5' primer and a J-beta primer mix. A tag from a template-switch adaptor with 12 random nucleotides marked each cDNA molecule. The study obtained at least 3 million CDR3-containing paired-end reads from every sample. TCRdb re-called the 5' RACE reads with MiXCR, one entry per CDR3 protein. The sample lists some 1.5 million distinct CDR3 sequences, 28% occurring once. Peripheral blood from each donor was collected in a volume of about 10 milliliters.

The gene calls are TRBV14 and TRBJ2-3; no clear D gene. This TCR was sampled from a woman in her thirties in good health. Sequenced: blood. This CDR3 is CASSPSGWADTQYF. The CDR3 coding sequence is TGTGCCAGCAGCCCGTCCGGTTGGGCAGATACGCAGTATTTT.